This entry concerns a single TCR beta chain. The V end lost 5 bases, the J end lost 5 bases, and 15 bases lay between the germline ends. This CDR3 is built from 14 residues. Germline V CDR1 and CDR2: SEHNR, FQNEAQ (reference sequence). Per the original data handling: Reference gene primer amplification yielded estimated nucleated cell counts. Assay used: immunoSEQ multiplex PCR; TCRdb lists only in-frame clones, some missing. The DNA was the basis for D and trimming; V, J and clone size are from that table. The sample has 120,000 to 150,000 clones, around nine tenths seen once. This specimen belongs to a study of blood T cell repertoires in COVID-19. Study-level background: The cDNA or gDNA used as material had been derived from T cells, B-cell-depleted T cells, or PBMCs.

The sample consisted of peripheral blood. This sequence was found in a woman in her 50s with active or convalescent COVID-19. The V call is TRBV7-9, the J call TRBJ1-1; maybe TRBD1 (5 bases). The CDR3 here is CASSQTTASTEAFF. The CDR3 coding sequence is TGTGCCAGCAGCCAAACGACAGCATCTACTGAAGCTTTCTTT.